This T cell receptor beta chain emerged from a study of blood T cell repertoires in COVID-19. Study in general: T cells, B-cell-depleted T cells, or PBMCs supplied cDNA or gDNA.

Some clones are missing from TCRdb's copy, which holds only in-frame ones; the method was immunoSEQ multiplex PCR. Among about 64,000 clones listed, about 88% were seen once. Sequencing was carried out using peripheral blood. This clonotype originated in a man between 70 and 80 years old with acute or convalescent COVID-19.

The CDR3 DNA reads TGTGCCAGCAGTTCGAACAGGCGCACCTACGAGCAGTACTTC. The encoded protein is CASSSNRRTYEQYF. This chain connects TRBV6-5 to TRBJ2-7; tentative D call: TRBD1 (5 bases). The V end was cut by 4 bases, the J end by 2 bases, with 12 bases between. CDR3 length equals 14 residues. CDR1 and CDR2 from the germline V gene are MNHEY and SVGAGI.